This T cell receptor beta chain was obtained from a study of blood T cell repertoires in COVID-19. Study-level information: The United States, Italy and Spain provided the acute and convalescent COVID-19 samples. The analysed material was cDNA or gDNA that came from T cells, B-cell-depleted T cells, or PBMCs.

Original processing methods: Estimates of nucleated cell counts were drawn from the amplification of reference gene primers. Produced via immunoSEQ multiplex PCR; TCRdb's table is partial and in-frame only. That table is the source of V, J and clone size, and D and trimming were worked out from the DNA. The table records 24,000 or so clones, roughly 84% of them present only once. From germline, CDR1 is SGHRS and CDR2 YFSETQ. Trimming took 4 bases from V and 6 from J; bases not matched to a gene: 5. The CDR3 consists of 13 residues. V and J are TRBV5-1 and TRBJ1-1, with 8 bases aligning to TRBD1. The specimen was peripheral blood. The receptor comes from a human donor in a cohort sampled during active COVID-19. The donor label of this sample is uncertain. As DNA, the CDR3 is TGCGCCAGCAGCCCGGACAGGGCCGCTGAAGCTTTCTTT. Translated, it gives CASSPDRAAEAFF. The variable domain in full, completed from reference TRBV5-1 and TRBJ1-1, reads KAGVTQTPRYLIKTRGQQVTLSCSPISGHRSVSWYQQTPGQGLQFLFEYFSETQRNKGNFPGRFSGRQFSNSRSEMNVSTLELGDSALYLCASSPDRAAEAFFGQGTRLTVV.